What follows are 16 T cell receptor beta chains derived from one specimen sequenced in a study of blood T cells in healthy people across ages. The second PCR ran about 7 to 12 cycles with a sample-barcoded 5' primer and J-beta primers. TCRdb reprocessed the 5' RACE reads via MiXCR and lists one record per CDR3 protein. In the table there are 1.5 million to 2 million distinct CDR3 sequences, roughly two fifths of which are singletons. Sequencing input: blood. All receptors derive from a human donor in good health.

This clonotype was counted only a few times. One end of the junction does not line up with germline, which may come from a read error. The chain joins TRBV12-3 or TRBV12-4 to TRBJ2-5, with D possibly matching TRBD2 (6 bases). The CDR3 loop spans 14 amino acids. The CDR3 loop reads CASSVSSVLETQYF. DNA for the CDR3: TGTGCTAGCAGTGTCTCTAGCGTTCTTGAGACCCAGTACTTC.

CDR3 in amino acids: CASSLMGGGETQYF. The CDR3 nucleotides are TGTGCCAGCAGCCTAATGGGAGGTGGGGAGACCCAGTACTTC. The chain is built from TRBV7-2 and TRBJ2-5; possibly TRBD2 for D (6 bases). The CDR3 covers 14 residues. Germline CDR1 SGHTA, CDR2 FQGNSA. V was trimmed by 5 bases and J by 5 bases, leaving 15 bases between them.

This clonotype was picked up a small number of times. The CDR3 is CAIQTGENSPLHF. In DNA form, the CDR3 reads TGTGCCATACAGACAGGGGAGAATTCACCCCTCCACTTT. The rearrangement uses TRBV10-3 and TRBJ1-6, with TRBD1 matching 8 bases. The V segment lost 9 bases and the J segment 7 bases; nucleotides outside the gene matches: 5. The CDR3 length is 13 residues. Germline CDR1 ENHRY, CDR2 SYGVKD.

The chain couples TRBV25-1 to TRBJ2-1; 12 bases fit TRBD2. CDR1 and CDR2 (germline): MGHDK, SYGVNS. Trimming at V came to 4 bases and at J to 0 bases, leaving 16 bases not matched to a gene. CDR3 length equals 21 residues. In DNA, the CDR3 is TGTGCCAGCAGTGGATACCTTCCTAGCGGGGGGGCCGCCCTCTCCTACAATGAGCAGTTCTTC. It codes for CASSGYLPSGGAALSYNEQFF.

This clonotype was picked up a small number of times. The gene calls are TRBV24-1 and TRBJ2-3, with D perhaps TRBD1 (6 bases). The germline V gene encodes CDR1 KGHDR and CDR2 SFDVKD. CDR3 length equals 15 residues. V was trimmed by 0 bases and J by 6 bases, leaving 12 bases between them. CDR3 in amino acids: CATSDLGVQGDTQYF. The CDR3 region has the DNA TGTGCCACCAGTGATTTGGGAGTGCAGGGGGATACGCAGTATTTT.

The chain is built from TRBV5-1 and TRBJ2-1, with a tentative D call TRBD2 (6 bases). The V gene's germline CDR1 is SGHRS and CDR2 YFSETQ. The CDR3 extends over 17 amino acids. Trimming left V 4 bases short and J 0 bases short, with 17 bases between. This chain's CDR3 is CASSPTSDGSSYNEQFF. As DNA, the CDR3 is TGCGCCAGCAGCCCGACGTCGGACGGGAGCTCCTACAATGAGCAGTTCTTC.

This chain links TRBV6-2 or TRBV6-3 with TRBJ1-1; TRBD1 is a possible D gene (5 bases). The length of the CDR3 is 17 residues. V shed 6 bases and J shed 3 bases, with 23 bases lying between them. CDR1 and CDR2 (germline): MNHEY, SVGEGT. The CDR3 sequence is CASRLSSTRVSHTEAFF. CDR3 sequence (DNA): TGTGCCAGCAGACTCTCCTCAACCAGGGTCAGTCACACTGAAGCTTTCTTT.

The rearrangement links TRBV20-1 to TRBJ1-1; D unresolved. CDR3 length equals 16 residues. V lost 3 bases, J lost 2 bases, and 19 bases lay in between. Looked up from germline, CDR1 is DFQATT and CDR2 is SNEGSKA (reference sequence). CDR3 DNA: TGCAGTGCTAGCCTACGTGGGGTCAGCCCTAACACTGAAGCTTTCTTT. Translated, it gives CSASLRGVSPNTEAFF.

V is TRBV27 and J is TRBJ2-4; perhaps TRBD2 as D (6 bases). The end of the DNA fits TRBJ2-7 better, so the J call may be wrong. The CDR3 contains 16 residues. Looked up from germline, CDR1 is MNHEY and CDR2 is SMNVEV (reference sequence). As DNA, the CDR3 is TGTGCCAGCAGCCCTGAACCGGGACTCGAACTCTACGAGCAGTACTTC. Protein sequence: CASSPEPGLELYEQYF.

This clonotype has more than one count but fewer than ten. The chain is built from TRBV5-4 and TRBJ1-2, with a tentative D call TRBD1 (5 bases). The V end was cut by 4 bases, the J end by 8 bases, with 27 bases between. This CDR3 is 17 amino acids long. Germline-derived CDR1 and CDR2 are SGHNT and YYREEE (reference sequence). The CDR3 nucleotides are TGTGCCAGCAGCCTTGGAGGGCGGGGCAGCCGCTCCACCGGCTACACCTTC. Amino acid sequence: CASSLGGRGSRSTGYTF.

The chain links TRBV5-6 to TRBJ2-1; TRBD1 agrees at 7 bases. In germline, CDR1 is SGHDT, CDR2 YYEEEE. Trimming at V came to 4 bases and at J to 8 bases, leaving 6 bases not matched to a gene. CDR3 length: 13 residues. In nucleotides, the CDR3 is TGTGCCAGCAGCACAGGACAGGCACATGAGCAGTTCTTC. Its translation is CASSTGQAHEQFF.

This clonotype was found a few times. The chain has TRBV5-1 and TRBJ2-5, with a weak D call TRBD1 (5 bases). The CDR3 runs to 16 residues. CDR1 and CDR2 from the germline V gene are SGHRS and YFSETQ. Trimming shortened V by 0 bases and J by 3 bases, and 15 bases separated the two germline ends. DNA for the CDR3: TGCGCCAGCAGCTTGGGGACATCTGTACCCGAAGAGACCCAGTACTTC. Its translation: CASSLGTSVPEETQYF.

This clonotype was picked up a small number of times. This chain links TRBV7-9 with TRBJ2-7; 8 bases align to TRBD1. Trimming at V came to 2 bases and at J to 0 bases, leaving 3 bases not matched to a gene. This CDR3 is 15 amino acids long. Germline CDR1 is SEHNR and CDR2 is FQNEAQ (reference sequence). The DNA for the CDR3 is TGTGCCAGCAGCTTACAGGGGGCACACTCCTACGAGCAGTACTTC. Residues: CASSLQGAHSYEQYF.

The genes are TRBV15 and TRBJ2-3, with 7 bases identical to TRBD1. The CDR3 is made up of 16 amino acids. In germline, CDR1 is LNHNV, CDR2 YYDKDF (reference sequence). The V and J ends lost 2 bases and 2 bases, in that order; junction bases with no gene match: 7. In DNA, the CDR3 is TGTGCCACCAGCAGAAGACTCGGACAGGCCACAGATACGCAGTATTTT. Protein product: CATSRRLGQATDTQYF. The complete variable domain, with remaining parts taken from reference TRBV15 and TRBJ2-3, reads DAMVIQNPRYQVTQFGKPVTLSCSQTLNHNVMYWYQQKSSQAPKLLFHYYDKDFNNEADTPDNFQSRRPNTSFCFLDIRSPGLGDTAMYLCATSRRLGQATDTQYFGPGTRLTVL.

The chain links TRBV4-3 to TRBJ2-1, with D perhaps TRBD2 (7 bases). The CDR3 is made up of 14 amino acids. CDR1 LGHNA and CDR2 YSLEER come from the germline V gene. The germline V and J ends were trimmed by 6 bases and 7 bases, with 16 bases remaining between them. The CDR3 sequence is CASRRAGTRNEQFF. Here the CDR3 DNA reads TGCGCCAGCAGGCGAGCGGGGACAAGGAATGAGCAGTTCTTC.

The CDR3 bases are TGTGCCAGCAGCTCCTATCTAAGAGGGATGAACACTGAAGCTTTCTTT. It specifies CASSSYLRGMNTEAFF. The chain carries TRBV7-2 and TRBJ1-1; D gene uncertain. Germline-derived CDR1 and CDR2 are SGHTA and FQGNSA. The CDR3 runs 16 residues. V was shortened by 4 bases and J by 0 bases, with 15 bases between the two germline ends.